The 31 T cell receptor beta chains reported below all come from one sample, sequenced in a study of T cells in localized non-small cell lung cancer. Repertoires were generated with immunoSEQ multiplex PCR, while TCRdb's copy carries only in-frame clones and drops some. The repertoire holds 70,000 to 80,000 clones, with more than 75% as singletons. Here the sequenced sample was peripheral blood, taken before any cancer treatment. These receptors were obtained from a woman aged 35-75 years with stage I squamous cell lung carcinoma.

Only a few counts were recorded for this clone. The chain is built from TRBV5-6 and TRBJ1-4, with 7 bases fitting TRBD1. V shed 5 bases, J shed 5 bases, and the junction held 3 bases outside the gene matches. Germline CDR1 SGHDT, CDR2 YYEEEE. This CDR3 has 13 residues. The CDR3 bases are TGTGCCAGCAGGGGACAGCTAAATGAAAAACTGTTTTTT. Amino acid sequence: CASRGQLNEKLFF. The complete variable domain, with remaining parts taken from reference TRBV5-6 and TRBJ1-4, reads DAGVTQSPTHLIKTRGQQVTLRCSPKSGHDTVSWYQQALGQGPQFIFQYYEEEERQRGNFPDRFSGHQFPNYSSELNVNALLLGDSALYLCASRGQLNEKLFFGSGTQLSVL.

This chain connects TRBV10-3 to TRBJ2-7; D unclear. Trimming removed 11 bases from V and 1 base from J, with 12 bases in between. The germline V gene has CDR1 ENHRY and CDR2 SYGVKD. The CDR3 totals 12 residues. For the CDR3, the DNA is TGTGCCTCCTGGAGTAGTTCCTACGAGCAGTACTTC. The encoded protein is CASWSSSYEQYF.

This rearrangement joins TRBV2 to TRBJ2-3, with 8 bases fitting TRBD1. With V trimmed by 4 bases and J by 1 base, 4 bases remained unmatched. This CDR3 region has 15 residues. Germline values: CDR1 SNHLY, CDR2 FYNNEI. The CDR3 DNA reads TGTGCCAGCAGTGCGGACAGGGTAGGCACAGATACGCAGTATTTT. Translating it yields CASSADRVGTDTQYF.

The V and J genes are TRBV29-1 and TRBJ2-1, with D hard to call. The CDR3 sequence is 12 residues long. V lost 3 bases and J 7 bases, leaving 10 bases between the germline ends. Germline V gene data show CDR1 as SQVTM and CDR2 as ANQGSEA. The CDR3 is CSVDRVGNEQFF. The CDR3 DNA is TGCAGCGTTGATAGAGTCGGAAATGAGCAGTTCTTC.

This chain connects TRBV25-1 to TRBJ1-2, with D unclear. Per the germline V gene, CDR1 is MGHDK and CDR2 is SYGVNS. V gave up 3 bases and J gave up 4 bases, with 12 bases separating them. There are 14 residues in the CDR3. CDR3 DNA sequence: TGTGCCAGCAGTGAGTCGAACAGACTCTATGGCTACACCTTC. Amino acids: CASSESNRLYGYTF.

The chain links TRBV19 to TRBJ1-1; perhaps TRBD1 as D (5 bases). CDR3 size: 12 residues. Per germline, CDR1 LNHDA and CDR2 SQIVND (reference sequence). The V gene lost 5 bases and the J gene lost 4 bases, with 8 bases spanning the gap. CDR3 amino acids: CASSGDSTEAFF. Written as DNA, the CDR3 is TGTGCCAGTAGTGGGGACTCCACTGAAGCTTTCTTT.

The chain employs TRBV30 and TRBJ1-6, with no clear D. Trimming cost V 0 bases and J 9 bases, with 15 bases left between them. Germline-derived CDR1 and CDR2 are GTSNPN and SVGIG (reference sequence). The CDR3 is made up of 15 amino acids. The CDR3 DNA reads TGTGCCTGGAGTGTCCCAGGTATTGTGGGTTCACCCCTCCACTTT. It codes for CAWSVPGIVGSPLHF.

J is TRBJ1-1 and V is TRBV19; D is unresolved. The CDR3 totals 12 residues. From germline, CDR1 is LNHDA and CDR2 SQIVND (reference sequence). Trimming shortened V by 0 bases and J by 5 bases, and 4 bases separated the two germline ends. The CDR3 nucleotides read TGTGCCAGTAGTATAGAGGGGACTGAAGCTTTCTTT. This translates into CASSIEGTEAFF.

This chain's CDR3 is CASSALGQDNEKLFF. The CDR3 DNA sequence: TGTGCCAGCAGCGCTCTTGGACAGGATAATGAAAAACTGTTTTTT. The chain is built from TRBV9 and TRBJ1-4; TRBD1 agrees at 7 bases. This CDR3 has 15 residues. Trimming took 3 bases from V and 4 from J; bases not matched to a gene: 6. From germline, CDR1 is SGDLS and CDR2 YYNGEE.

Turning to this clone: Other DNA sequences in this sample translate to the same CDR3. The chain joins TRBV18 to TRBJ1-2; D uncertain. V gave up 2 bases and J gave up 2 bases, with 12 bases separating them. Germline V CDR1 and CDR2: KGHSH, LQKENI. This CDR3 contains 15 residues. This chain's CDR3 is CASSPDPGSNYGYTF. The DNA of the CDR3 is TGTGCCAGCTCACCAGATCCAGGATCAAACTATGGCTACACCTTC.

The V gene is TRBV6-1, the J gene TRBJ1-2; TRBD1 might be the D (5 bases). CDR1 and CDR2 (germline): MNHNS, SASEGT. The V gene lost 2 bases and the J gene lost 0 bases, with 7 bases spanning the gap. CDR3 size: 14 residues. CDR3 loop: CASSESGPNYGYTF. The CDR3 region has the DNA TGTGCCAGCAGTGAATCAGGGCCTAACTATGGCTACACCTTC.

The CDR3 DNA reads as TGTGCCAGCAGCTTACTCGGACTAGCGGGGGGAAACGAGCAGTACTTC. It translates to CASSLLGLAGGNEQYF. The J gene is TRBJ2-7, the V gene TRBV7-2, with 14 bases identical to TRBD2. The CDR3 loop spans 16 amino acids. The V and J ends lost 2 bases and 5 bases, in that order; junction bases with no gene match: 5. Germline V CDR1 and CDR2: SGHTA, FQGNSA.

This chain joins TRBV9 and TRBJ1-4, with 9 positions matching TRBD1. Trimming removed 4 bases from V and 8 bases from J; junction bases left unmatched: 12. The germline CDR1 and CDR2 sequences are SGDLS and YYNGEE. The CDR3 sequence is 16 residues long. In DNA form, the CDR3 reads TGTGCCAGCAGCCCGCTTACAGGGGGCAGCGGGGAAAAACTGTTTTTT. Translating it yields CASSPLTGGSGEKLFF. The entire variable domain, with the rest obtained from reference TRBV9 and TRBJ1-4, is as follows: DSGVTQTPKHLITATGQRVTLRCSPRSGDLSVYWYQQSLDQGLQFLIQYYNGEERAKGNILERFSAQQFPDLHSELNLSSLELGDSALYFCASSPLTGGSGEKLFFGSGTQLSVL.

The gene calls are TRBV19 and TRBJ1-1; no definite D call. Trimming stripped 7 bases from V and 5 bases from J, with 14 bases between. Germline assignment: CDR1 LNHDA and CDR2 SQIVND (reference sequence). The CDR3 spans 13 residues. CDR3 coding DNA: TGTGCCAGTATGAGGGAGGTACAGACTGAAGCTTTCTTT. As protein: CASMREVQTEAFF.

The chain joins TRBV29-1 to TRBJ1-2; TRBD1 agrees at 8 bases. The CDR3 length is 14 residues. V was pared by 4 bases and J by 4 bases, with 8 bases of the junction left unmatched. The germline V gene has CDR1 SQVTM and CDR2 ANQGSEA. The CDR3, as DNA: TGCAGCGTTGGGGGACAGGCTGATAGCTATGGCTACACCTTC. Protein: CSVGGQADSYGYTF.

The chain joins TRBV5-1 to TRBJ2-3, with TRBD1 as a possible D gene (5 bases). CDR1 is SGHRS and CDR2 is YFSETQ in the germline V gene. The V end lost 0 bases, the J end lost 5 bases, and 10 bases lay between the germline ends. This CDR3 spans 14 amino acids. The CDR3 DNA sequence: TGCGCCAGCAGCTTGGGACAGAACCAAGATACGCAGTATTTT. Its protein product is CASSLGQNQDTQYF.

V and J are TRBV5-5 and TRBJ1-1, with 10 positions matching TRBD1. With V trimmed by 4 bases and J by 2 bases, 5 bases remained unmatched. Germline CDR1 reads SGHKS; CDR2 reads YYEKEE (reference sequence). CDR3 size: 15 residues. The DNA for the CDR3 is TGTGCCAGCAGCGTGGGGACAGGGGACAACACTGAAGCTTTCTTT. It translates to CASSVGTGDNTEAFF.

The V gene is TRBV30, the J gene TRBJ1-6; D remains ambiguous. This CDR3 has 13 amino acids. The germline V and J ends were trimmed by 7 bases and 5 bases, with 12 bases remaining between them. Looked up from germline, CDR1 is GTSNPN and CDR2 is SVGIG (reference sequence). CDR3 sequence reads: CAFATANNSPLHF. The CDR3 DNA reads as TGTGCCTTCGCGACGGCTAATAATTCACCCCTCCACTTT.

CDR3 in amino acids: CASSEHGDYEQYF. For the CDR3, the DNA is TGTGCCAGCAGTGAACATGGGGACTACGAGCAGTACTTC. The rearrangement joins TRBV6-1 to TRBJ2-7; unclear D gene. CDR1 MNHNS and CDR2 SASEGT come from the germline V gene. The CDR3 consists of 13 residues. Trimming removed 2 bases at V and 3 bases at J, with 8 bases between.

This chain connects TRBV16 to TRBJ1-4; 10 bases map to TRBD1. The ends lost 2 bases at V and 8 bases at J; junction bases unmatched: 8. Looked up from germline, CDR1 is KGHSY and CDR2 is FQNENV. This CDR3 has 16 residues. This CDR3 is CASSQPGQGEREKLFF. The CDR3 DNA reads as TGTGCCAGCAGCCAACCTGGACAGGGGGAGAGAGAAAAACTGTTTTTT.

This sequence joins TRBV15 and TRBJ2-7, with 7 bases that match TRBD2. From germline, CDR1 is LNHNV and CDR2 YYDKDF (reference sequence). This CDR3 spans 14 amino acids. The trim removed 2 bases at V and 2 bases at J, leaving 3 bases unmatched. CDR3: CATSRLAEAYEQYF. CDR3 DNA: TGTGCCACCAGCAGACTAGCGGAAGCCTACGAGCAGTACTTC. Together with reference TRBV15 and TRBJ2-7, the CDR3 gives the full variable domain: DAMVIQNPRYQVTQFGKPVTLSCSQTLNHNVMYWYQQKSSQAPKLLFHYYDKDFNNEADTPDNFQSRRPNTSFCFLDIRSPGLGDTAMYLCATSRLAEAYEQYFGPGTRLTVT.

The chain is built from TRBV30 and TRBJ1-2; D call uncertain. This CDR3 spans 14 amino acids. Trimming stripped 5 bases from V and 8 bases from J, with 21 bases between. Germline V CDR1 and CDR2: GTSNPN, SVGIG (reference sequence). CDR3: CAWLWRGKRYGYTF. The CDR3 DNA sequence: TGTGCCTGGCTTTGGCGGGGAAAGAGATACGGCTACACCTTC.

The CDR3 nucleotides read TGCGCCAGCAGTGAGTCGGGGGCAGGGGAGGACAATGAGCAGTTCTTC. Translating it yields CASSESGAGEDNEQFF. V usage is TRBV10-1 and J usage is TRBJ2-1; D is tentatively TRBD1 or TRBD2 (6 bases each). The germline CDR1 and CDR2 sequences are WNHNN and SYGVQD (reference sequence). This CDR3 is 16 amino acids long. V dropped 0 bases and J dropped 5 bases, with 14 bases sitting between them.

V gene TRBV6-5 combines with J gene TRBJ2-5; 7 nucleotides line up with TRBD1. The CDR3 covers 13 residues. The V gene's germline CDR1 is MNHEY and CDR2 SVGAGI. The V gene end was trimmed by 7 bases and the J gene end by 5 bases; junction bases not matched to a gene: 7. In DNA form, the CDR3 reads TGTGCCAGCACCGCGAGGGGACAGGAGACCCAGTACTTC. Its translation: CASTARGQETQYF.

The CDR3 reads CAWSVPSGDVDTQYF. The CDR3 nucleotides read TGTGCCTGGAGTGTACCCAGCGGGGATGTAGATACGCAGTATTTT. The chain uses TRBV30 and TRBJ2-3; 7 nucleotides match TRBD2. The V segment lost 0 bases and the J segment 5 bases; nucleotides outside the gene matches: 8. The CDR3 is 15 residues long. CDR1 and CDR2 (germline): GTSNPN, SVGIG (reference sequence).

J is TRBJ2-2 and V is TRBV6-1; unclear D gene. From germline, CDR1 is MNHNS and CDR2 SASEGT. This CDR3 is 13 amino acids long. Between the trimmed V and J ends, which lost 6 bases and 4 bases, there was a span of 9 bases. The CDR3 protein is CASRISTTGELFF. Here the CDR3 DNA reads TGTGCCAGCAGGATTAGCACCACCGGGGAGCTGTTTTTT.

V gene TRBV2 combines with J gene TRBJ1-6; TRBD1 aligns across 11 bases. V lost 5 bases to trimming and J lost 11 bases; unmatched junction nucleotides: 8. This CDR3 is built from 15 residues. Germline CDR1 is SNHLY and CDR2 is FYNNEI. CDR3 region: CASSSQDRGQTPLHF. CDR3 coding DNA: TGTGCCAGCAGTTCCCAGGACAGGGGGCAGACACCCCTCCACTTT.

The chain combines TRBV2 with TRBJ1-5, with TRBD1 matching 7 bases. The CDR3 runs 13 residues. The V and J ends lost 6 bases and 6 bases, in that order; junction bases with no gene match: 5. Germline values: CDR1 SNHLY, CDR2 FYNNEI. CDR3 nucleotide sequence: TGTGCCAGCAGCACAACAGGGGTTCAGCCCCAGCATTTT. Amino acids: CASSTTGVQPQHF.

The DNA for the CDR3 is TGTGCCAGCAGCTTAGCCCTGAACACTGAAGCTTTCTTT. Amino acid sequence: CASSLALNTEAFF. The chain carries TRBV11-2 and TRBJ1-1, with D unclear. Germline values: CDR1 SGHAT, CDR2 FQNNGV. The V gene lost 1 base and the J gene lost 0 bases, with 3 bases spanning the gap. The CDR3 contains 13 residues.

This clone was picked up one time. The rearrangement joins TRBV29-1 to TRBJ2-5; a weak D match, TRBD1 (6 bases). With 7 bases removed from V and 9 bases from J, the gap between germline ends came to 21 bases. Germline CDR1 SQVTM, CDR2 ANQGSEA. The CDR3 totals 13 residues. The CDR3 spells CSASPRTEGAQYF. The DNA of the CDR3 is TGCAGCGCCAGCCCGCGGACAGAGGGGGCCCAGTACTTC.

The V and J genes are TRBV18 and TRBJ2-7; tentative D call: TRBD1 (5 bases). Per the germline V gene, CDR1 is KGHSH and CDR2 is LQKENI. This CDR3 has 15 residues. Deletions cut 5 bases from V and 2 bases from J, with 16 bases between. The CDR3 DNA reads TGTGCCAGCTCAGTCGACAGACCCTCTGCCTACGAGCAGTACTTC. Protein: CASSVDRPSAYEQYF.